Considering frequency, the clone carrying this TCR beta chain is medium-sized. Each sample's input was 250 ng genomic DNA, some 38,000 genome equivalents. This sample was included in a study of T cell clusters in autoimmune cytopenias. Multiplex touch-down PCR amplified TRB using TRB-A and TRB-B pools in one tube. Reanalyzing the multiplex PCR reads, TCRdb keeps one entry per CDR3 protein, without DNA. The sample has about 15,000 distinct CDR3 sequences. The germline V gene has CDR1 GTSNPN and CDR2 SVGIG (reference sequence). The CDR3 covers 12 residues. This TCR was sampled from a human donor with an autoimmune cytopenia or autoimmune hepatitis (not recorded which). The chain combines TRBV30 with TRBJ2-5. The sequenced sample was peripheral blood. CDR3 in amino acids: CAWSVRGETQYF.